This is a list of T cell receptor beta chains from one sample in a study of T cell changes during pregnancy in multiple sclerosis. Method: immunoSEQ multiplex PCR; TCRdb's copy keeps in-frame clones and lacks some. The sample lists more than 95,000 clones, roughly 92% seen once, with 0.75% to 0.95% in the top ten. The sequencing here drew on peripheral blood, taken after pregnancy. The receptors were sampled from a female donor with multiple sclerosis, enrolled in a pregnancy study. Each CDR3 is given with its conserved first and last residue. The D gene is left open where the match is weak. The listing skips clone size in some rows; elsewhere it reads once, few, many or a size class.

>-|TRBD1|TRBJ2-5|TRBV7-6
TGTGCCAGCAGCTTAGGCAGGGGGCGGCAAGAGACCCAGTACTTC
CASSLGRGRQETQYF
>-|TRBD2|TRBJ2-1|TRBV18
TGTGCCAGCTCACCGCTCTCGGGGGGCTCCTACAATGAGCAGTTCTTC
CASSPLSGGSYNEQFF
>-|TRBD2|TRBJ2-3|TRBV20-1
TGCAGTGGCGGGAGAGGAAATACGCAGTATTTT
CSGGRGNTQYF
>few|-|TRBJ1-1|TRBV6-5
TGTGCCAGCAAGGTTAGCAGGAACACTGAAGCTTTCTTT
CASKVSRNTEAFF
>-|-|TRBJ2-7|TRBV7-9
TGTGCCAGCAGCCAACTTGGTGTTAAGGACTATTCCTACGAGCAGTACTTC
CASSQLGVKDYSYEQYF
>-|TRBD1|TRBJ1-2|TRBV19
TGTGCCAGTAGTATAAGGGGACAGGGGATTGTCGATGGCTACACCTTC
CASSIRGQGIVDGYTF
>-|TRBD1|TRBJ1-1|TRBV19
TGTGCCAGTAGTATCGCGACAGGGCGGAACACTGAAGCTTTCTTT
CASSIATGRNTEAFF
>-|-|TRBJ1-4|TRBV7-9
TGTGCCAGCAGCTTAGGCAGACTCGATGAAAAACTGTTTTTT
CASSLGRLDEKLFF
>-|TRBD1|TRBJ1-1|TRBV10-3
TGTGCCACCACGGACAGGGGAAACACTGAAGCTTTCTTT
CATTDRGNTEAFF
>-|-|TRBJ2-4|TRBV27
TGTGCCAGCAGTTCTGAGGGAGCCAAAAACATTCAGTACTTC
CASSSEGAKNIQYF
>-|-|TRBJ1-1|TRBV11-2
TGTGCCAGCAGCTTAACCCAGGGCACCTTGAACACTGAAGCTTTCTTT
CASSLTQGTLNTEAFF
>-|-|TRBJ2-5|TRBV29-1
TGCAGCGTTCTAAGGGGGAGGGGGACCGAGACCCAGTACTTC
CSVLRGRGTETQYF
>-|-|TRBJ1-6|TRBV7-3
TGTGCCAGCAGCCGAGAGGGCAGCTCCTATAATTCACCCCTCCACTTT
CASSREGSSYNSPLHF
>-|-|TRBJ1-1|TRBV6-5
TGTGCCAGCAGTCGGGAATATGGCACTGAAGCTTTCTTT
CASSREYGTEAFF
>-|TRBD2|TRBJ2-7|TRBV2
TGTGCCAGCAGTGAAGAGCTCGGGGGGGCTTACGAGCAGTACTTC
CASSEELGGAYEQYF
>-|TRBD1|TRBJ1-4|TRBV6-1
TGTGCCAGCACGGACAGGGGGAGGACTAATGAAAAACTGTTTTTT
CASTDRGRTNEKLFF
>-|TRBD1|TRBJ1-2|TRBV19
TGTGCCAGTAGGGTCGGGGGACAGGCACTCTCTTACACCTTC
CASRVGGQALSYTF
>once|-|TRBJ2-4|TRBV28
TGTGCCAGCAGTTTAGCGGGGAGGTGGGGATCGGTAGCCAAAAACATTCAGTACTTC
CASSLAGRWGSVAKNIQYF
>-|-|TRBJ1-2|TRBV5-4
TGTGCCAGCAGCTTGGACGGGGTTTACGGCTACACCTTC
CASSLDGVYGYTF
>-|TRBD1|TRBJ1-2|TRBV28
TGTGCCAGCAGGGGGGACAGGGCAGGGGGCTACACCTTC
CASRGDRAGGYTF
>once|TRBD1|TRBJ2-7|TRBV5-1
TGCGCCAGCAGTTTAACCGGGACAGATAACGAGCAGTACTTC
CASSLTGTDNEQYF
>-|TRBD1|TRBJ1-1|TRBV9
TGTGCCAGCAGCGTAGGGCACAGGGGCACTGAAGCTTTCTTT
CASSVGHRGTEAFF
>once|TRBD1|TRBJ1-2|TRBV29-1
TGCAGCGTGGGGACAGCTAACTATGGCTACACCTTC
CSVGTANYGYTF
>-|-|TRBJ2-2|TRBV7-8
TGTGCCAGCAGCTTAGGTGCGGCGAACACCGGGGAGCTGTTTTTT
CASSLGAANTGELFF
>-|TRBD1|TRBJ1-2|TRBV6-1
TGTGCCAGCAGTGAAGTCGTGGGCAGGGGGCCGGGGGGCTACACCTTC
CASSEVVGRGPGGYTF
>-|TRBD2|TRBJ2-1|TRBV7-2
TGTGCCGGCTTTAGCGGGGGGTGGTTCTTC
CAGFSGGWFF
>-|TRBD1|TRBJ2-4|TRBV7-9
TGTGCCAGCAGCTCGTCCCGGACAGGCATAAACATTCAGTACTTC
CASSSSRTGINIQYF
>-|TRBD1|TRBJ1-3|TRBV29-1
TGCAGCGTTGGGGGACAGGAGCGAAACACCATATATTTT
CSVGGQERNTIYF
>-|-|TRBJ2-2|TRBV18
TGTGCCAGCTCACCAGTTGTCAAGGGGGACACCGGGGAGCTGTTTTTT
CASSPVVKGDTGELFF
>-|-|TRBJ2-1|TRBV7-2
TGTGCCAGCAGCTTATGGGTGGGGGGCTACAATGAGCAGTTCTTC
CASSLWVGGYNEQFF
>-|-|TRBJ2-4|TRBV5-5
TGTGCCAGCAGCATGGGACACGGTCAAAACATTCAGTACTTC
CASSMGHGQNIQYF
>-|-|TRBJ1-1|TRBV5-1
TGCGCCAGCAGCTCGTACAGGATTGGAGACACTGAAGCTTTCTTT
CASSSYRIGDTEAFF
>-|-|TRBJ2-2|TRBV9
TGTGCCAGCAGCGCACCGACAGACCACGGGGAGCTGTTTTTT
CASSAPTDHGELFF